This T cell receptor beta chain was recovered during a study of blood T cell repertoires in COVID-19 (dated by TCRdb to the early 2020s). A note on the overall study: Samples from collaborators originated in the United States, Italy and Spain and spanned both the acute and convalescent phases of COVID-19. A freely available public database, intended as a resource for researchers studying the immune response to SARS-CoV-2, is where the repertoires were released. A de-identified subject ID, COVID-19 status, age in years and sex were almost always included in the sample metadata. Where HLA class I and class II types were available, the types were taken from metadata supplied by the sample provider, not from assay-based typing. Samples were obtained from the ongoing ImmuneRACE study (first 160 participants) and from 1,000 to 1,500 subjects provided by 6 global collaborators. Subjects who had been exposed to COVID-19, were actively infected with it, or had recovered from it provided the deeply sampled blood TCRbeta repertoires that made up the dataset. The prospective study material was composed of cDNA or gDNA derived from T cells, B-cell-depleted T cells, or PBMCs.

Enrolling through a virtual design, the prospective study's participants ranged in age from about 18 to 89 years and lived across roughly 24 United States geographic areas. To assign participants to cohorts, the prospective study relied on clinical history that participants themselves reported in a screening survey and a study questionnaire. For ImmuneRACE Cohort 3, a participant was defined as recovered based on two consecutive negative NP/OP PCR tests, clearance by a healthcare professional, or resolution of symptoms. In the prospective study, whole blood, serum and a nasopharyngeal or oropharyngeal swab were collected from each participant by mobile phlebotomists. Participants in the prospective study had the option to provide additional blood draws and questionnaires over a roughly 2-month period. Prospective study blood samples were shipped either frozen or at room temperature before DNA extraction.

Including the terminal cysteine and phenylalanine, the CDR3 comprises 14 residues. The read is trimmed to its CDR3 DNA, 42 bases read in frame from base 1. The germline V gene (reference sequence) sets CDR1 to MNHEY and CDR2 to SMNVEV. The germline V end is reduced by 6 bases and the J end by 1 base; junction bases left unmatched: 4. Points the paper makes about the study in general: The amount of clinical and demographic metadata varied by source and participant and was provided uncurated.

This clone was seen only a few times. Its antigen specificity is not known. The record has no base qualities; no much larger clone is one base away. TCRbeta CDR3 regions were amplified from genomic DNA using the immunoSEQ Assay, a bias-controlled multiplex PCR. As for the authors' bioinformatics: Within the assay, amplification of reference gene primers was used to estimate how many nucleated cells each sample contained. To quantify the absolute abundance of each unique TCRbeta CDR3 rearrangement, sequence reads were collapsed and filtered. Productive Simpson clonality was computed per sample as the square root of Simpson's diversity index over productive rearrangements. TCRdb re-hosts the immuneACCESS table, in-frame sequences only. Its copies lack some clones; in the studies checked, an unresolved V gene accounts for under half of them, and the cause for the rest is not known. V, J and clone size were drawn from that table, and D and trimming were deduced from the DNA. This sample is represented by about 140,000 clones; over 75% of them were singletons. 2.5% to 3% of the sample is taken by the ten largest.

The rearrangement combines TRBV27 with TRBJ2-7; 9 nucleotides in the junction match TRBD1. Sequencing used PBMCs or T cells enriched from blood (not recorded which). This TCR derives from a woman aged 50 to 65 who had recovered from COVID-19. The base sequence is TGTGCCAGCAGGTCCGGGACAGGGTCCTACGAGCAGTACTTC. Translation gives CASRSGTGSYEQYF.